The clone carrying this TCR beta chain has more than one count but fewer than ten. The antigen is undetermined. Heparinised blood was drawn once per donor, averaging around 120 mL. By way of CD45RO/CCR7/CD25/CD127/CD95/CD27, the CD4+ regulatory, stem cell-like memory, central memory and naive cells were sorted. This sample was taken from a study of beta chain features in type 1 diabetes. Points from the study as a whole: Insertion counts at VDJ junctions were lower in type 1 diabetes patients, who also showed more deletions there.

What was sequenced were expressed TCRB transcripts, since all of the isolated RNA had been reverse transcribed. Assay used: immunoSEQ multiplex PCR; TCRdb lists only in-frame clones, some missing. The repertoire holds tens of thousands of clones, with around 32% as singletons. Germline V lookup: CDR1 SEHNR, CDR2 FQNEAQ (reference sequence). Trimming pared 2 bases from V and 5 bases from J, leaving 9 bases between. The CDR3 has 13 amino acids. The receptor's source is a woman under 30 in good health. V and J are TRBV7-9 and TRBJ1-1; possibly TRBD1 for D (6 bases). Sequencing was carried out using stem cell memory CD4+ T cells from blood. The CDR3 region is CASSLQQGTEAFF. CDR3 nucleotide sequence: TGTGCCAGCAGCTTACAACAGGGAACTGAAGCTTTCTTT.